The 7 T cell receptor beta chains presented below share a single source sample, sequenced in a study of shared clonotypes between healthy human individuals. Only CD45RO-negative cells positively selected for CCR7 counted as naive CD8 cells, so terminally differentiated effector memory CD45RA+ cells were excluded. The repertoire was sequenced with immunoSEQ multiplex PCR; TCRdb's copy has only in-frame clones and lacks some. Seen here are millions of clones, under 95% observed once, and the top ten hold 1.5% to 2%. The sequencing input was naive CD8+ T cells from PBMCs. These receptors came from a man younger than 30 in good health. Some clones in this sample may be carry-over from other donors' samples.

The chain couples TRBV7-8 to TRBJ1-5, with 7 bases that match TRBD1. The CDR3 has 15 amino acids. The V and J ends lost 1 base and 7 bases, in that order; junction bases with no gene match: 7. Germline lookup yields CDR1 SGHVS and CDR2 FQNEAQ. For the CDR3, the DNA is TGTGCCAGCAGCTTAGAGGGACAGCCCCGCCAGCCCCAGCATTTT. This translates into CASSLEGQPRQPQHF.

The rearrangement joins TRBV6-5 to TRBJ2-1; D tentatively fits TRBD1 or TRBD2 (6 bases each). This CDR3 has 14 residues. V was trimmed by 2 bases and J by 7 bases, leaving 12 bases between them. Germline V CDR1 and CDR2: MNHEY, SVGAGI. CDR3 DNA: TGTGCCAGCAGTTACGCGCGGAGGGGGAATGAGCAGTTCTTC. Translation: CASSYARRGNEQFF.

In nucleotides, the CDR3 is TGTGCCAGCTTTCCGGGACTAGCGGGGAATAGCACAGATACGCAGTATTTT. Protein sequence: CASFPGLAGNSTDTQYF. J is TRBJ2-3 and V is TRBV18; TRBD2 matches 13 bases. There are 17 residues in the CDR3. V lost 7 bases, J lost 0 bases, and 7 bases stayed unmatched. Germline V gene lookup returns CDR1 KGHSH and CDR2 LQKENI.

This clone was seen a few times. The V gene is TRBV28, the J gene TRBJ1-5, with unresolved D. The CDR3 consists of 16 residues. Germline V gene lookup returns CDR1 MDHEN and CDR2 SYDVKM. V was shortened by 5 bases and J by 2 bases, with 16 bases between the two germline ends. CDR3 in DNA: TGTGCCAGCAGTCCTAATCACCGAAAGGGCAATCAGCCCCAGCATTTT. It encodes CASSPNHRKGNQPQHF.

This CDR3 reads CASSLLGTGAVEKLFF. The CDR3 DNA reads TGTGCCAGCAGTTTATTGGGGACAGGGGCCGTCGAAAAACTGTTTTTT. V and J are TRBV27 and TRBJ1-4, with 10 bases aligning to TRBD1. Germline V CDR1 and CDR2: MNHEY, SMNVEV (reference sequence). Trimming at V came to 1 base and at J to 8 bases, leaving 7 bases not matched to a gene. There are 16 residues in the CDR3.

The chain has TRBV5-1 and TRBJ2-2; no clear D gene. CDR1 and CDR2 (germline): SGHRS, YFSETQ. This CDR3 contains 14 residues. V dropped 4 bases and J dropped 6 bases, with 13 bases sitting between them. CDR3 in DNA: TGCGCCAGCAGCCCTTCCAGCGTCCCCGGGGAGCTGTTTTTT. Its protein product is CASSPSSVPGELFF.

The chain carries TRBV7-2 and TRBJ2-1, with D perhaps matching TRBD1 (5 bases). The CDR3 length is 19 residues. Trimming pared 1 base from V and 0 bases from J, leaving 19 bases between. CDR1 is SGHTA and CDR2 is FQGNSA in the germline V gene. CDR3 nucleotides: TGTGCCAGCAGCTTAGTCGTGTTTGTGGGGCTAAGCTCCTACAATGAGCAGTTCTTC. This translates into CASSLVVFVGLSSYNEQFF.